This T cell receptor beta chain was retrieved from a study of human T cells and chemical hapten exposure. As for this clonotype: One end of the junction varies from germline; a read error may be responsible.

The CDR3 has 12 residues. Germline CDR1 and CDR2: LGHNA and YNFKEQ. TCRdb itself ran the RACE reads through MiXCR, one entry per CDR3 protein. This table has more than 150,000 distinct CDR3 sequences, under 25% appearing once. Time point here: patch test 3, about 24 weeks after DPC sensitization. Specified treatment: therapeutic diphenylcyclopropenone sensitization with weekly scalp DPC. V gene TRBV4-2 combines with J gene TRBJ2-2; 9 nucleotides line up with TRBD1. This receptor was obtained from a woman between 35 and 50 years old with alopecia areata. Some clones in this sample may be carry-over from other donors' samples. Sequenced here: whole blood, sampled in connection with sensitization to the hapten diphenylcyclopropenone (DPC). The CDR3 DNA is TGTGCCAGCAGCAAAAGCAGGGACAGGGTCCTTTTT. It specifies CASSKSRDRVLF.